This TCR beta chain was identified in a study of OX40 agonist ivuxolimab in advanced cancers. Overall study context: Eligibility admitted prior anti-PD-1, anti-PD-L1 or anti-CTLA-4 therapy; 30% to 40% had some.

V shed 6 bases and J shed 6 bases, with 12 bases lying between them. CDR3 size: 13 residues. Germline CDR1 MDHEN, CDR2 SYDVKM. Profiled with immunoSEQ multiplex PCR; TCRdb holds only in-frame clones, not every one. The sample lists about 64,000 clones, more than 80% occurring once. Material: CD4+ or CD8+ T cells sorted from blood, obtained in a trial of the OX40 agonist ivuxolimab. The chain is built from TRBV28 and TRBJ1-5; D is uncertain. The sequence was collected from an adult with an advanced solid tumor such as melanoma, head and neck, liver or kidney cancer. The CDR3 is CASSPLIGQPQHF. As DNA, the CDR3 is TGTGCCAGCAGCCCCCTGATTGGTCAGCCCCAGCATTTT.